One and the same sample provided the 23 T cell receptor beta chains below, sequenced in a study of PD-L1 blockade in urothelial cancer. Generated by immunoSEQ multiplex PCR, the TCRdb table keeps only in-frame clones and is missing some. The repertoire holds more than 90,000 clones, with less than 90% as singletons. Stated time point: peripheral blood 6 weeks after treatment start. The sequences come from PBMCs, collected around atezolizumab (anti-PD-L1) treatment. The source is a man between 65 and 79 years old with urothelial cancer.

The V and J genes are TRBV2 and TRBJ2-7; 7 nucleotides align to TRBD2. V shed 1 base, J shed 7 bases, and the junction held 4 bases outside the gene matches. The CDR3 is made up of 13 amino acids. Germline CDR1 reads SNHLY; CDR2 reads FYNNEI. CDR3 sequence reads: CASSEGREWEQYF. The CDR3 DNA follows: TGTGCCAGCAGTGAAGGGCGGGAGTGGGAGCAGTACTTC.

This chain links TRBV6-4 with TRBJ1-1; D is ambiguous. CDR1 and CDR2 (germline): MRHNA, SNTAGT. The V end lost 5 bases, the J end lost 0 bases, and 7 bases lay between the germline ends. The CDR3 contains 13 residues. CDR3 amino acids: CASSSTMNTEAFF. The CDR3 DNA is TGTGCCAGCAGTTCAACAATGAACACTGAAGCTTTCTTT.

The chain is built from TRBV4-1 and TRBJ1-2; TRBD1 matches at 8 bases. The ends lost 0 bases at V and 0 bases at J; junction bases unmatched: 6. The CDR3 has 17 amino acids. CDR1 is MGHRA and CDR2 is YSYEKL in the germline V gene. The CDR3 is CASSQETGGDSNYGYTF. The CDR3 DNA reads TGCGCCAGCAGCCAAGAAACAGGGGGAGACTCTAACTATGGCTACACCTTC.

The chain carries TRBV5-1 and TRBJ1-1; 8 bases align to TRBD1. V shed 5 bases and J 0 bases; nucleotides not matched to a gene: 9. From germline, CDR1 is SGHRS and CDR2 YFSETQ. There are 16 residues in the CDR3. CDR3 in amino acids: CASRETGTGLNTEAFF. The CDR3 bases are TGCGCCAGCAGGGAAACCGGGACAGGACTGAACACTGAAGCTTTCTTT.

V is TRBV10-3 and J is TRBJ1-2, with D perhaps matching TRBD1 (6 bases). Trimming took off 4 bases at V and 0 bases at J, with 15 bases between the two ends. There are 16 residues in the CDR3. Germline lookup yields CDR1 ENHRY and CDR2 SYGVKD. CDR3 nucleotide sequence: TGTGCCATCAGTGTGCAGACAGGCTCGTCTAACTATGGCTACACCTTC. Amino acids: CAISVQTGSSNYGYTF.

The chain's CDR3 is CASSVEGREDEQFF. The CDR3 nucleotides are TGTGCCAGCAGCGTAGAGGGCAGGGAGGATGAGCAGTTCTTC. The chain couples TRBV9 to TRBJ2-1, with D possibly TRBD2 on 6 matching bases. This CDR3 region has 14 residues. V lost 0 bases to trimming and J lost 8 bases, with 12 bases between them. CDR1 is SGDLS, CDR2 YYNGEE, per germline.

This sequence joins TRBV5-4 and TRBJ1-2; weak D call: TRBD1 (6 bases). Deletions cut 6 bases from V and 3 bases from J, with 15 bases between. CDR1 and CDR2 from the germline V gene are SGHNT and YYREEE (reference sequence). CDR3 size: 14 residues. This CDR3 reads CASNAQQGDYGYTF. CDR3 in DNA: TGTGCCAGCAACGCACAACAGGGAGACTATGGCTACACCTTC.

The chain has TRBV7-6 and TRBJ2-3; the D gene is possibly TRBD2 (6 bases). Between the trimmed V and J ends, which lost 2 bases and 4 bases, there was a span of 10 bases. The germline CDR1 and CDR2 sequences are SGHVS and FNYEAQ. CDR3 size: 14 residues. Here the CDR3 reads CASSLTGVSDTQYF. The CDR3 DNA is TGTGCCAGCAGCTTAACGGGAGTCTCAGATACGCAGTATTTT. The whole variable domain, filled in from reference TRBV7-6 and TRBJ2-3, reads GAGVSQSPRYKVTKRGQDVALRCDPISGHVSLYWYRQALGQGPEFLTYFNYEAQQDKSGLPNDRFSAERPEGSISTLTIQRTEQRDSAMYRCASSLTGVSDTQYFGPGTRLTVL.

V gene TRBV29-1 combines with J gene TRBJ1-2; 7 bases are shared with TRBD1. The junction had 0 bases not matched to a gene; V was cut back by 2 bases and J by 3 bases. The CDR3 has 12 amino acids. Germline CDR1 is SQVTM and CDR2 is ANQGSEA. CDR3 sequence (DNA): TGCAGCGTTGAACAGGGGGACTATGGCTACACCTTC. The encoded protein is CSVEQGDYGYTF.

This clone was seen only a few times. The chain has TRBV18 and TRBJ2-7, with unresolved D. Germline V lookup: CDR1 KGHSH, CDR2 LQKENI. V was clipped by 5 bases and J by 5 bases, with 16 bases between them. The CDR3 contains 14 residues. The CDR3 DNA is TGTGCCAGCTCAGCCCCGGAGAGTTCCGACGAGCAGTACTTC. This encodes CASSAPESSDEQYF.

The rearrangement joins TRBV6-1 to TRBJ2-2; a possible D gene is TRBD2 (7 bases). Germline V CDR1 and CDR2: MNHNS, SASEGT. The CDR3 extends over 17 amino acids. V gave up 2 bases and J gave up 3 bases, with 16 bases separating them. In DNA, the CDR3 is TGTGCCAGCAGTGAAACCTGGGGGGGCGGTGACACCGGGGAGCTGTTTTTT. As protein: CASSETWGGGDTGELFF.

The chain uses TRBV19 and TRBJ2-1, with 8 bases fitting TRBD1. The CDR3 covers 14 residues. V was clipped by 4 bases and J by 2 bases; unmatched bases: 1. Germline loops: CDR1 LNHDA, CDR2 SQIVND (reference sequence). Here the CDR3 reads CASSTGQAYNEQFF. The CDR3, as DNA: TGTGCCAGTAGTACGGGACAGGCCTACAATGAGCAGTTCTTC.

In its sample, this clone was seen once. The chain couples TRBV10-1 to TRBJ2-7, with D possibly matching TRBD2 (6 bases). Germline V CDR1 and CDR2: WNHNN, SYGVQD (reference sequence). Trimming removed 4 bases from V and 3 bases from J, with 13 bases in between. The CDR3 length is 14 residues. The CDR3 loop is CASSASGLYYEQYF. The CDR3 DNA sequence: TGCGCCAGCAGTGCCTCGGGACTTTACTACGAGCAGTACTTC.

The chain employs TRBV5-1 and TRBJ2-3; weak D call: TRBD2 (5 bases). The CDR3 contains 15 residues. Germline loops: CDR1 SGHRS, CDR2 YFSETQ. The germline V and J ends were trimmed by 0 bases and 1 base, with 9 bases remaining between them. The CDR3: CASSLERRGTDTQYF. CDR3 sequence (DNA): TGCGCCAGCAGCTTGGAACGGCGGGGCACAGATACGCAGTATTTT.

The chain is built from TRBV7-9 and TRBJ2-1; TRBD2 might be the D (5 bases). Germline V gives CDR1 SEHNR, CDR2 FQNEAQ (reference sequence). V lost 6 bases and J 9 bases, leaving 12 bases between the germline ends. The CDR3 has 12 residues. The CDR3: CASSLLAGEQFF. The CDR3 bases are TGTGCCAGCAGTCTTCTAGCAGGTGAGCAGTTCTTC.

V is TRBV23-1 and J is TRBJ1-2, with a possible D match to TRBD1 (6 bases). TRBV23-1 belongs to the ORF category, with a function that is uncertain. This CDR3 spans 16 amino acids. V lost 0 bases and J 0 bases, leaving 11 bases between the germline ends. CDR3 in amino acids: CASSQSIRGPNYGYTF. The CDR3 nucleotides read TGCGCCAGCAGTCAATCGATCAGGGGCCCTAACTATGGCTACACCTTC.

The chain uses TRBV2 and TRBJ2-7, with 7 bases matching TRBD1. The CDR3 sequence is 13 residues long. J lost 4 bases, V lost 3 bases, and 3 bases had no gene match. Germline loops: CDR1 SNHLY, CDR2 FYNNEI. The CDR3 sequence: CASSEVRGYEQYF. For the CDR3, the DNA is TGTGCCAGCAGTGAGGTCAGGGGGTACGAGCAGTACTTC.

The V gene is TRBV5-1, the J gene TRBJ2-3, with 10 bases fitting TRBD2. Germline V gene data show CDR1 as SGHRS and CDR2 as YFSETQ. V lost 4 bases and J lost 5; bases outside the gene matches: 4. The CDR3 is made up of 14 amino acids. DNA of the CDR3: TGCGCCAGCAGCACAAGGACTAGCGGAGATACGCAGTATTTT. It specifies CASSTRTSGDTQYF.

V usage is TRBV6-5 and J usage is TRBJ2-2; 8 bases are shared with TRBD2. The CDR3 covers 12 residues. V lost 6 bases and J lost 7; bases outside the gene matches: 1. CDR1 is MNHEY, CDR2 SVGAGI, per germline. In nucleotides, the CDR3 is TGTGCCAGCAGGCGGGGGGACGGGGAGCTGTTTTTT. Amino acids: CASRRGDGELFF.

J is TRBJ2-3 and V is TRBV11-2; 9 positions match TRBD2. J gave up 3 bases and V 1 base, and 11 bases lay outside the gene matches. In germline, CDR1 is SGHAT, CDR2 FQNNGV. This CDR3 spans 18 amino acids. The CDR3 bases are TGTGCCAGCAGCTTAGTTCCAGCGGGGGGCCGTATGACAGATACGCAGTATTTT. Its protein product is CASSLVPAGGRMTDTQYF.

The gene calls are TRBV2 and TRBJ2-3, with D maybe TRBD2 (7 bases). There are 15 residues in the CDR3. The germline V gene encodes CDR1 SNHLY and CDR2 FYNNEI. V gave up 3 bases and J gave up 0 bases, with 10 bases separating them. CDR3 amino acids: CASSEGGPSTDTQYF. CDR3 nucleotides: TGTGCCAGCAGTGAGGGGGGGCCTAGCACAGATACGCAGTATTTT.

The chain couples TRBV10-2 to TRBJ1-2; TRBD1 might be the D (5 bases). Germline V CDR1 and CDR2: WSHSY, SAAADI. CDR3 size: 14 residues. Trimming removed 8 bases at V and 2 bases at J, with 15 bases between. This CDR3 reads CASGGSGGNYGYTF. The CDR3 coding sequence is TGCGCCAGCGGTGGGTCGGGGGGGAACTATGGCTACACCTTC.

The V call is TRBV19, the J call TRBJ2-7, with 9 bases aligning to TRBD1. This CDR3 is 14 amino acids long. Losses at the gene ends were 3 bases for V and 4 bases for J; bases not matched to a gene: 4. CDR1 LNHDA and CDR2 SQIVND come from the germline V gene (reference sequence). CDR3 nucleotides: TGTGCCAGTAGTATGGGACAGGGTGTGTACGAGCAGTACTTC. Amino acids: CASSMGQGVYEQYF.